Presented here are 24 T cell receptor beta chains from one specimen sequenced in a study of spatial heterogeneity in lung cancer. Regarding time point: sample taken at primary tumor resection. In each case, whole RNA from tumor, nontumor lung or frozen PBMC was sequenced unsorted. TCRdb reprocessed the 5' RACE reads via MiXCR and lists one record per CDR3 protein. The table lists tens of thousands of distinct CDR3 sequences, approximately 12% of them singletons. The source material was PBMCs, sampled at surgery. Every receptor here comes from a male donor with early-stage non-small cell lung cancer.

This chain joins TRBV30 and TRBJ2-7, with D uncertain. Germline CDR1 is GTSNPN and CDR2 is SVGIG (reference sequence). This CDR3 spans 12 amino acids. The V end lost 2 bases, the J end lost 3 bases, and 8 bases lay between the germline ends. As DNA, the CDR3 is TGTGCCTGGAGTCCCCCGGGCTACGAGCAGTACTTC. It specifies CAWSPPGYEQYF.

This clonotype was counted at least ten times. This chain links TRBV29-1 with TRBJ1-3, with 8 bases lining up with TRBD1. V trimming: 3 bases; J trimming: 8 bases; junction bases outside the gene matches: 6. Per germline, CDR1 SQVTM and CDR2 ANQGSEA. This CDR3 has 13 amino acids. The DNA for the CDR3 is TGCAGCGTTGAGGTGACAGGGGAGGACACCATATATTTT. Its protein is CSVEVTGEDTIYF.

This chain joins TRBV20-1 and TRBJ1-1; 9 positions agree with TRBD1. There are 15 residues in the CDR3. CDR1 is DFQATT, CDR2 SNEGSKA, per germline (reference sequence). With V trimmed by 6 bases and J by 3 bases, 11 bases remained unmatched. CDR3 nucleotide sequence: TGCAGTGCCCCACAGGGGGCGGGACTGGACACTGAAGCTTTCTTT. It specifies CSAPQGAGLDTEAFF.

This clonotype showed up many times. The chain has TRBV29-1 and TRBJ2-7, with D unresolved. Germline V gene data show CDR1 as SQVTM and CDR2 as ANQGSEA. This CDR3 is 11 amino acids long. V shed 3 bases and J shed 5 bases, with 8 bases lying between them. For the CDR3, the DNA is TGCAGCGTTGATAACACCCACGAGCAGTACTTC. Residues: CSVDNTHEQYF.

This clonotype was seen a few times. The chain uses TRBV7-9 and TRBJ1-2, with 8 positions matching TRBD1. Germline V gives CDR1 SEHNR, CDR2 FQNEAQ (reference sequence). CDR3 length: 14 amino acids. V gave up 3 bases and J gave up 4 bases; unmatched junction bases: 4. CDR3 sequence reads: CASSFRDRPYGYTF. In DNA form, the CDR3 reads TGTGCCAGCAGCTTCAGGGACAGGCCCTATGGCTACACCTTC. Together with reference TRBV7-9 and TRBJ1-2, the CDR3 gives the full variable domain: DTGVSQNPRHKITKRGQNVTFRCDPISEHNRLYWYRQTLGQGPEFLTYFQNEAQLEKSRLLSDRFSAERPKGSFSTLEIQRTEQGDSAMYLCASSFRDRPYGYTFGSGTRLTVV.

The sample holds a few counts of this clonotype. The genes are TRBV7-2 and TRBJ1-5; TRBD1 is a possible D gene (5 bases). This CDR3 is built from 15 residues. Germline V CDR1 and CDR2: SGHTA, FQGNSA. Trimming pared 5 bases from V and 2 bases from J, leaving 13 bases between. Written as DNA, the CDR3 is TGTGCCAGCAGCCTGGATACGGGGGGCAATCAGCCCCAGCATTTT. This codes for CASSLDTGGNQPQHF.

In this sample, this clonotype turned up a few times. The chain recombines TRBV5-1 with TRBJ1-3; D is undetermined. This CDR3 region has 17 residues. Germline CDR1 SGHRS, CDR2 YFSETQ. The V and J ends lost 0 bases and 0 bases respectively, with 13 bases between them. This CDR3 reads CASSLGWRQDSGNTIYF. CDR3 nucleotide sequence: TGCGCCAGCAGCTTGGGTTGGCGGCAGGACTCTGGAAACACCATATATTTT. The complete variable domain, with remaining parts taken from reference TRBV5-1 and TRBJ1-3, reads KAGVTQTPRYLIKTRGQQVTLSCSPISGHRSVSWYQQTPGQGLQFLFEYFSETQRNKGNFPGRFSGRQFSNSRSEMNVSTLELGDSALYLCASSLGWRQDSGNTIYFGEGSWLTVV.

This clonotype came up a few times. The V gene is TRBV4-1, the J gene TRBJ1-4; 7 bases match TRBD1. Germline V gene data show CDR1 as MGHRA and CDR2 as YSYEKL. V trimming: 1 base; J trimming: 11 bases; junction bases outside the gene matches: 13. The CDR3 has 16 residues. The DNA of the CDR3 is TGCGCCAGCAGCCAAGGGGGTGACAGGGTGGAGTGGAAACTGTTTTTT. It is translated as CASSQGGDRVEWKLFF.

This clonotype has a count of ten or more. The gene calls are TRBV6-2 or TRBV6-3 and TRBJ2-7; TRBD1 aligns across 8 bases. The trim removed 6 bases at V and 6 bases at J, leaving 7 bases unmatched. The germline V gene encodes CDR1 MNHEY and CDR2 SVGEGT. This CDR3 has 13 residues. CDR3 in DNA: TGTGCCAGCAGCGGGACAGGAACGGGCGAGCAGTACTTC. Translated: CASSGTGTGEQYF.

In its sample, this clonotype was seen a few times. The junction differs from germline at one of its ends, possibly a read error. This sequence joins TRBV10-3 and TRBJ2-7; TRBD2 aligns across 13 bases. CDR1 ENHRY and CDR2 SYGVKD come from the germline V gene. This CDR3 has 15 residues. In DNA, the CDR3 is TGTGCCATCCGTGAGGGACTAGCGGGATTAAGCGAGCAGTACTTC. Translation: CAIREGLAGLSEQYF.

This clonotype was observed a handful of times. V usage is TRBV5-1 and J usage is TRBJ1-1, with D hard to call. Germline CDR1 is SGHRS and CDR2 is YFSETQ. The CDR3 totals 13 residues. Trimming stripped 3 bases from V and 1 base from J, with 7 bases between. The CDR3 nucleotides read TGCGCCAGCAGCTCAGACCCGAACACTGAAGCTTTCTTT. Translated: CASSSDPNTEAFF.

This clonotype showed up many times. J is TRBJ1-5 and V is TRBV27; no clear D gene. V gave up 5 bases and J gave up 7 bases, with 12 bases separating them. There are 13 residues in the CDR3. In germline, CDR1 is MNHEY, CDR2 SMNVEV (reference sequence). The chain's CDR3 is CASSEGLDQPQHF. The DNA of the CDR3 is TGTGCCAGCAGTGAAGGGTTAGACCAGCCCCAGCATTTT.

V gene TRBV30 combines with J gene TRBJ1-2, with D hard to call. Germline CDR1 and CDR2: GTSNPN and SVGIG (reference sequence). This CDR3 is built from 17 residues. V was shortened by 4 bases and J by 8 bases, with 29 bases between the two germline ends. In nucleotides, the CDR3 is TGTGCCTGGATTACGGGCAGGACCTTAGACGTCCTAACGGGCTACACCTTC. Translated: CAWITGRTLDVLTGYTF.

This clonotype was seen a few times. The J gene is TRBJ1-1, the V gene TRBV10-2; 9 bases agree with TRBD1. The CDR3 spans 15 residues. Germline CDR1 and CDR2: WSHSY and SAAADI. Trimming removed 10 bases from V and 3 bases from J; junction bases left unmatched: 12. The CDR3: CATYYGTGRDTEAFF. The CDR3 bases are TGCGCCACCTACTATGGGACAGGGAGGGACACTGAAGCTTTCTTT.

The chain uses TRBV11-3 and TRBJ2-2; a weak D match, TRBD1 (5 bases). Germline-derived CDR1 and CDR2 are SGHNT and YENEEA. The CDR3 totals 14 residues. V was cut by 5 bases and J by 2 bases, with 9 bases left in between. The CDR3 region is CASSIDSNTGELFF. CDR3 in DNA: TGTGCCAGCAGCATTGACAGTAACACCGGGGAGCTGTTTTTT.

This clonotype has more than one count but fewer than ten. The chain joins TRBV6-2 or TRBV6-3 to TRBJ2-1; D not resolved. V shed 7 bases and J shed 0 bases, with 13 bases lying between them. The CDR3 contains 15 residues. Germline CDR1 MNHEY, CDR2 SVGEGT. The CDR3 is CASIGRQSSYNEQFF. CDR3 DNA: TGTGCCAGCATCGGCAGGCAGAGCTCCTACAATGAGCAGTTCTTC.

The gene calls are TRBV30 and TRBJ2-7, with D tentatively TRBD1 (6 bases). The CDR3 totals 11 residues. V was trimmed by 0 bases and J by 6 bases, leaving 6 bases between them. CDR1 GTSNPN and CDR2 SVGIG come from the germline V gene (reference sequence). Here the CDR3 DNA reads TGTGCCTGGAGTGTAGGGGGCGAGCAGTACTTC. Protein: CAWSVGGEQYF.

This clonotype was recorded at least ten times. V is TRBV6-5 and J is TRBJ1-2; TRBD1 aligns across 7 bases. This CDR3 has 15 amino acids. Losses at the gene ends were 5 bases for V and 9 bases for J; bases not matched to a gene: 15. Per the germline V gene, CDR1 is MNHEY and CDR2 is SVGAGI. The CDR3 region is CASSPSRDSASSYTF. CDR3 DNA sequence: TGTGCCAGCAGTCCGAGCCGGGACAGCGCCTCCAGCTACACCTTC.

This sequence joins TRBV6-6 and TRBJ2-1; D is unresolved. V lost 7 bases, J lost 11 bases, and 21 bases lay in between. The CDR3 is 14 amino acids. CDR1 is MNHNY and CDR2 is SVGAGI in the germline V gene (reference sequence). Written as DNA, the CDR3 is TGTGCCAGCATCGCCGCCGGGCCGGGTGGAAAGCAGTTCTTC. This codes for CASIAAGPGGKQFF.

This clonotype has more than one count but fewer than ten. J is TRBJ2-4 and V is TRBV4-3; D unclear. Germline loops: CDR1 LGHNA, CDR2 YSLEER. Deletions cut 0 bases from V and 6 bases from J, with 6 bases between. The CDR3 has 13 residues. The CDR3 nucleotides read TGCGCCAGCAGCCAAGACCAAGGAAACATTCAGTACTTC. Translated: CASSQDQGNIQYF.

This clonotype came up many times. The chain has TRBV29-1 and TRBJ1-1; unclear D gene. Germline V gives CDR1 SQVTM, CDR2 ANQGSEA. Trimming cost V 6 bases and J 0 bases, with 14 bases left between them. CDR3 length: 14 residues. CDR3 loop: CSVPGPRLNTEAFF. DNA of the CDR3: TGCAGCGTGCCAGGACCCAGGTTGAACACTGAAGCTTTCTTT. The variable domain in full, completed from reference TRBV29-1 and TRBJ1-1, reads SAVISQKPSRDICQRGTSLTIQCQVDSQVTMMFWYRQQPGQSLTLIATANQGSEATYESGFVIDKFPISRPNLTFSTLTVSNMSPEDSSIYLCSVPGPRLNTEAFFGQGTRLTVV.

This clonotype has more than one count but fewer than ten. V and J are TRBV11-3 and TRBJ2-2; D is undetermined. Germline CDR1 is SGHNT and CDR2 is YENEEA. The CDR3 has 14 amino acids. Trimming pared 0 bases from V and 7 bases from J, leaving 9 bases between. The CDR3 region has the DNA TGTGCCAGCAGCTTAGAGGCCAGGCACGGGGAGCTGTTTTTT. Translation: CASSLEARHGELFF.

CDR3 region: CASSPISDGNTEAFF. CDR3 in DNA: TGTGCCAGCTCCCCAATTTCGGACGGGAACACTGAAGCTTTCTTT. The gene calls are TRBV18 and TRBJ1-1; no clear D. The CDR3 is made up of 15 amino acids. The germline V and J ends were trimmed by 6 bases and 1 base, with 15 bases remaining between them. From germline, CDR1 is KGHSH and CDR2 LQKENI. Drawing the rest from reference TRBV18 and TRBJ1-1, the complete variable domain is NAGVMQNPRHLVRRRGQEARLRCSPMKGHSHVYWYRQLPEEGLKFMVYLQKENIIDESGMPKERFSAEFPKEGPSILRIQQVVRGDSAAYFCASSPISDGNTEAFFGQGTRLTVV.

This clonotype was seen repeatedly, ten times or more. The chain is built from TRBV27 and TRBJ2-7; D may correspond to TRBD1 or TRBD2 (5 bases each). Germline CDR1 and CDR2: MNHEY and SMNVEV (reference sequence). V was cut by 10 bases and J by 2 bases, with 18 bases left in between. The CDR3 is 14 amino acids. DNA of the CDR3: TGTGCCACATCCGGGACCCGACGGGCCTACGAGCAGTACTTC. Translating gives CATSGTRRAYEQYF.